This T cell receptor beta chain was obtained from a study of control samples from healthy donors and cancer patients (TCRdb year 2020). The library came from the immunoSEQ multiplex PCR assay. As stored in TCRdb, this immuneACCESS dataset retains in-frame rearrangements with V and J assigned. A fraction of the clones does not appear; measured against another copy, unresolved V genes explain less than half of the discrepancy, and the remainder lacks a known reason. The sample's clone listing holds roughly 190,000 clones. The ten largest clones add up to roughly 2.2% of the sample. Its CDR3 holds 19 amino acids, cysteine through phenylalanine. Only the CDR3 region is kept as DNA, spanning 57 bases read in frame from base 1. V drops 8 bases and J drops 1 base, leaving 27 bases in between. Based on the germline V gene (reference sequence), the CDR1 and CDR2 sequences are LNHDA and SQIVND. Comments on this clone: No antigen is known for it.

The chain is encoded by TRBV19 joined to TRBJ1-5; TRBD1 is possibly the D segment (6 matching bases). The source is a woman aged 25 to 39 in good health. The sequenced sample was blood. The DNA sequence reads TGTGCCAGTGACCGGAAGGACAGCCGAAAGCTAGAAAGCAATCAGCCCCAGCATTTT. It codes for CASDRKDSRKLESNQPQHF.